This passage covers 3 T cell receptor beta chains from one sample sequenced in a study of T cell clonality in common variable immunodeficiency. The protocol was immunoSEQ multiplex PCR, while the TCRdb copy is restricted to in-frame clones and leaves out a portion. The sample has under 40,000 clones, none seen only once; the top ten hold approximately 1%. Sequencing used peripheral blood mononuclear cells. These receptors originate from a person aged 18-70 years in good health.

Many counts were recorded for this clone. The read terminates 3 residues before the CDR3 end, so the remaining end is supplied by the germline J gene. This chain connects TRBV7-2 to TRBJ2-1, with TRBD1 matching 7 bases. The CDR3 spans 13 residues. The J segment lost 6 bases and the V segment lost 5 bases, leaving 4 bases of the junction unmatched. CDR1 is SGHTA, CDR2 FQGNSA, per germline. The sequenced part of the CDR3 DNA is TGTGCCAGCAGCAAAGGGACAGTCAATGAG. Translating gives CASSKGTVNE. The CDR3, in full, reads CASSKGTVNEQFF.

This clone was seen many times. The read halts 3 residues ahead of the CDR3 end, with the missing end drawn from the germline J gene. This chain uses TRBV4-1 with TRBJ2-5; 10 bases agree with TRBD2. Germline V gives CDR1 MGHRA, CDR2 YSYEKL. V dropped 0 bases and J dropped 3; count of bases not matched to a gene: 7. The CDR3 loop spans 17 amino acids. The CDR3 here is CASSQESGGATKETQYF. CDR3 bases read: TGCGCCAGCAGCCAAGAGAGCGGGGGGGCTACAAAAGAGACC.

This clone was picked up many times. The sequence runs out 3 residues before the end of the CDR3; the remainder is reconstructed from the germline J gene. The chain employs TRBV7-6 and TRBJ2-5; 7 bases line up with TRBD1. The trim removed 7 bases at V and 5 bases at J, leaving 10 bases unmatched. The CDR3 is 14 residues long. The germline V gene has CDR1 SGHVS and CDR2 FNYEAQ. Partial CDR3 DNA: TGTGCCAGCATACAGGGGCATCCTGCGGAGACC. It specifies CASIQGHPAET. The CDR3, in full, reads CASIQGHPAETQYF.